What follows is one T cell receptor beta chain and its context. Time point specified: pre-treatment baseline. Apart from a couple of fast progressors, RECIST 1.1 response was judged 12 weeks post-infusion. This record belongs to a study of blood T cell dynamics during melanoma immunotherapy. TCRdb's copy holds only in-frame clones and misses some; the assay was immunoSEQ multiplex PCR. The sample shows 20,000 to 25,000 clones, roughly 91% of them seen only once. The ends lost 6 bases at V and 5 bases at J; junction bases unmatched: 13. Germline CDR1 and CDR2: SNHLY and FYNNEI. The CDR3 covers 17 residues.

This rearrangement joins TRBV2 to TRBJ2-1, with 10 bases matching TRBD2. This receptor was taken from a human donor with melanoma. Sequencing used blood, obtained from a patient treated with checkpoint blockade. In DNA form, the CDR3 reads TGTGCCAGCAGATTACTCGGGATAGCGGGGGGCAACAATGAGCAGTTCTTC. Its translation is CASRLLGIAGGNNEQFF.